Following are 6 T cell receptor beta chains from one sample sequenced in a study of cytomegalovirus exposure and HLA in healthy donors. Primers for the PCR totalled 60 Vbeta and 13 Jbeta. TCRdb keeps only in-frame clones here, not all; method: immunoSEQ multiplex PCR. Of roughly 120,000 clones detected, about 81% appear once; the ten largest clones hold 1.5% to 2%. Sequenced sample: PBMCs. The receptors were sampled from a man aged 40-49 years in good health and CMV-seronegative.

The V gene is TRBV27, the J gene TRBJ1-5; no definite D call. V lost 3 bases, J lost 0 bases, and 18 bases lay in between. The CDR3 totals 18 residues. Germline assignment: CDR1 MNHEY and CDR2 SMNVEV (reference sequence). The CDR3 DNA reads TGTGCCAGCAGTTTGTACACCCCTCGGGTCGATAGCAATCAGCCCCAGCATTTT. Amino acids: CASSLYTPRVDSNQPQHF.

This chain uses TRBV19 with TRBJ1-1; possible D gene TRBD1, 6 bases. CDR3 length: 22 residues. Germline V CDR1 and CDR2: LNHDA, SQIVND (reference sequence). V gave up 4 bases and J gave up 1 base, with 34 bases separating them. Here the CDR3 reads CASSNGAALSTGHPLGNTEAFF. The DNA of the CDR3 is TGTGCCAGTAGTAATGGGGCAGCTCTTTCCACAGGGCATCCGCTGGGGAACACTGAAGCTTTCTTT.

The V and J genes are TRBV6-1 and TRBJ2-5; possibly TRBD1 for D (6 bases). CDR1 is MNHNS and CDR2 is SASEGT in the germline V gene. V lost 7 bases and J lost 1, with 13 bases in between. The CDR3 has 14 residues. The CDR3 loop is CASIWTVPQETQYF. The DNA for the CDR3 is TGTGCCAGCATATGGACAGTACCCCAAGAGACCCAGTACTTC.

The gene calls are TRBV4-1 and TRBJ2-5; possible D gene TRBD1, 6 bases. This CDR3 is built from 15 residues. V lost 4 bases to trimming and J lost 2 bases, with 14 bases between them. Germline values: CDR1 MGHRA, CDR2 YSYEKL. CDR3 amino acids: CASSPSQGQQETQYF. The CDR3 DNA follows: TGCGCCAGCAGCCCGAGTCAGGGACAACAAGAGACCCAGTACTTC.

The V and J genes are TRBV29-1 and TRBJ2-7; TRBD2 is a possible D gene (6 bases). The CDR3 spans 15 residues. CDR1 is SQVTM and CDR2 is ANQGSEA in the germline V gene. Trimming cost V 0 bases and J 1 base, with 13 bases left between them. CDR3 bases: TGCAGCGTTGAAGAGGTAGCGGCAAAATCCTACGAGCAGTACTTC. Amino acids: CSVEEVAAKSYEQYF.

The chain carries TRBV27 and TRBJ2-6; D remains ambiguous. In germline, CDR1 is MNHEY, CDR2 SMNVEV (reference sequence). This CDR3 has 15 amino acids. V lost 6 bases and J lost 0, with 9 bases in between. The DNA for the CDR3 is TGTGCCAGCAGCCCACCTACCTCTGGGGCCAACGTCCTGACTTTC. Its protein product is CASSPPTSGANVLTF.